Following are 25 T cell receptor beta chains from one sample sequenced in a study of monozygotic twins with inflammatory bowel disease. TCRdb reanalyzed the 5' RACE reads, giving one entry per CDR3 protein sequence and no DNA. The sample includes approximately 400,000 distinct CDR3 sequences. The sequenced material came from blood. The receptors were gathered from a human donor with ulcerative colitis or Crohn's disease, or a healthy co-twin of an affected twin (not recorded which).

The chain uses TRBV30 and TRBJ2-1; TCRdb gives TRBD2 as the D gene, but with no DNA this cannot be confirmed. Germline V gives CDR1 GTSNPN, CDR2 SVGIG (reference sequence). The length of the CDR3 is 17 residues. CDR3 sequence: CAWSVRGGLSSYNEQFF.

The CDR3 loop reads CASSLDQGIGGYTF. The chain links TRBV7-2 to TRBJ1-2; as DNA is missing, the TRBD1 call by TCRdb cannot be tested. There are 14 residues in the CDR3. CDR1 SGHTA and CDR2 FQGNSA come from the germline V gene.

This sequence joins TRBV7-9 and TRBJ2-7; TCRdb's D call, TRBD1, is unchecked because there is no DNA. The CDR3 has 16 residues. CDR1 and CDR2 from the germline V gene are SEHNR and FQNEAQ (reference sequence). The CDR3 here is CASSLGGGARVDEQYF.

The chain links TRBV5-1 to TRBJ2-3; no DNA is available, so the TRBD2 call from TCRdb remains unchecked. CDR1 and CDR2 (germline): SGHRS, YFSETQ. CDR3 length equals 13 residues. The CDR3 reads CASSLEGLETQYF.

The V call is TRBV12-3 or TRBV12-4, the J call TRBJ2-1; TCRdb reports TRBD2, a call that lacks DNA to check it against. The CDR3 is made up of 15 amino acids. The CDR3: CASYYRLADYNEQFF.

The J gene is TRBJ2-1, the V gene TRBV4-1; TCRdb's D call of TRBD2 is untestable without DNA. The CDR3 covers 11 residues. CDR1 and CDR2 (germline): MGHRA, YSYEKL. CDR3 sequence reads: CASRRREEQFF.

The J gene is TRBJ2-1, the V gene TRBV4-1; absent DNA, TCRdb's TRBD2 call cannot be checked. The CDR3 extends over 16 amino acids. The germline V gene has CDR1 MGHRA and CDR2 YSYEKL. CDR3 protein: CASSQEPGVADNEQFF.

V usage is TRBV30 and J usage is TRBJ1-5; the TCRdb call, TRBD1, lacks DNA for checking. The length of the CDR3 is 13 residues. Germline V CDR1 and CDR2: GTSNPN, SVGIG (reference sequence). CDR3 sequence reads: CAWARDGIQPQHF.

The chain carries TRBV10-2 and TRBJ2-7; TCRdb selects TRBD1, and the lack of DNA leaves this call unchecked. The CDR3 sequence is 13 residues long. CDR1 is WSHSY, CDR2 SAAADI, per germline. CDR3 protein: CASRTGEPIEQYF.

V and J are TRBV5-6 and TRBJ2-3; TCRdb names TRBD2, which stays unverified in the absence of DNA. Germline values: CDR1 SGHDT, CDR2 YYEEEE. The CDR3 spans 13 residues. CDR3 amino acids: CASSLRTGGTQYF.

The chain couples TRBV29-1 to TRBJ2-2; TCRdb names TRBD1, which stays unverified in the absence of DNA. The germline gives CDR1 SQVTM, CDR2 ANQGSEA. This CDR3 comprises 13 residues. The CDR3 protein is CSVAQMGAGELFF.

The gene calls are TRBV19 and TRBJ2-1; there is no DNA to check the TCRdb D call of TRBD1. This CDR3 has 16 amino acids. Germline V gene data show CDR1 as LNHDA and CDR2 as SQIVND (reference sequence). The CDR3 region is CASSRTGTGTYNEQFF.

This chain links TRBV9 with TRBJ2-1; the D call from TCRdb, TRBD2, cannot be confirmed without DNA. The CDR3 is 20 residues long. Germline V gives CDR1 SGDLS, CDR2 YYNGEE. CDR3 protein: CASSEGPTSGGRSSYNEQFF.

The rearrangement uses TRBV5-1 and TRBJ2-1; TCRdb names TRBD1, which stays unverified in the absence of DNA. Germline V lookup: CDR1 SGHRS, CDR2 YFSETQ. The CDR3 contains 13 residues. The CDR3 reads CASSYDRHNEQFF.

The gene calls are TRBV3-1 and TRBJ2-1; absent DNA, TCRdb's TRBD2 call cannot be checked. The CDR3 consists of 14 residues. CDR1 and CDR2 (germline): LGHDT, YNNKEL (reference sequence). The CDR3 protein is CASSTPLAGNEQFF.

The genes are TRBV5-1 and TRBJ2-3; TCRdb lists TRBD2, though no DNA is available to test this call. The CDR3 is made up of 17 amino acids. Germline CDR1 SGHRS, CDR2 YFSETQ. The CDR3 reads CASSSGTSGVGTDTQYF.

The chain joins TRBV25-1 to TRBJ1-1. CDR1 and CDR2 from the germline V gene are MGHDK and SYGVNS. The CDR3 contains 12 residues. The CDR3: CASSVTNTEAFF.

The chain joins TRBV6-5 to TRBJ2-3. Looked up from germline, CDR1 is MNHEY and CDR2 is SVGAGI. The CDR3 runs to 14 residues. The CDR3 region is CASSYSTGTDTQYF.

The chain combines TRBV28 with TRBJ2-2; the D gene TCRdb calls, TRBD2, cannot be checked with no DNA. CDR1 is MDHEN and CDR2 is SYDVKM in the germline V gene. This CDR3 has 16 residues. The CDR3 here is CASSFGASLNTGELFF.

The chain couples TRBV7-6 to TRBJ2-3; no DNA is available, so the TRBD1 call from TCRdb remains unchecked. CDR1 is SGHVS and CDR2 is FNYEAQ in the germline V gene. The CDR3 runs 18 residues. CDR3 region: CASRRPRGGSFSTDTQYF. The full variable domain, in which reference TRBV7-6 and TRBJ2-3 provide the parts outside the CDR3, is GAGVSQSPRYKVTKRGQDVALRCDPISGHVSLYWYRQALGQGPEFLTYFNYEAQQDKSGLPNDRFSAERPEGSISTLTIQRTEQRDSAMYRCASRRPRGGSFSTDTQYFGPGTRLTVL.

The rearrangement uses TRBV5-1 and TRBJ2-2; TCRdb's D call, TRBD1, is unchecked because there is no DNA. This CDR3 has 15 amino acids. Germline V gene lookup returns CDR1 SGHRS and CDR2 YFSETQ. The CDR3 spells CASSGRTGNTGELFF.

This chain uses TRBV25-1 with TRBJ1-2; without DNA, the TCRdb call of TRBD1 cannot be checked. The CDR3 length is 17 residues. Germline V CDR1 and CDR2: MGHDK, SYGVNS. The CDR3 loop is CASQDRGRGPLQNGYTF.

The rearrangement links TRBV24-1 to TRBJ1-5; TCRdb lists TRBD1, though no DNA is available to test this call. From germline, CDR1 is KGHDR and CDR2 SFDVKD. The CDR3 has 12 residues. The CDR3 protein is CAMDSINQPQHF.

The chain carries TRBV12-3 or TRBV12-4 and TRBJ2-1; TCRdb outputs TRBD1, but without DNA this stays unchecked. The length of the CDR3 is 15 residues. The CDR3: CATRRRTGSYNEQFF.

The V call is TRBV12-3 or TRBV12-4, the J call TRBJ2-3. The CDR3 sequence is 13 residues long. CDR3 loop: CASSLAPKDTQYF.